A single sample gave rise to the 24 T cell receptor beta chains below, sequenced in a study of blood T cells in healthy people across ages. PCR was performed a second time for about 6 to 12 cycles using a sample-barcoded 5' primer and a J-beta primer mix. TCRdb re-called the 5' RACE reads with MiXCR, one entry per CDR3 protein. The table shows approximately 700,000 distinct CDR3 sequences, with 32% occurring only once. Sequenced sample: blood. The receptor source for this set is a woman of 80 years or more in good health.

This clonotype was observed many times. This chain connects TRBV20-1 to TRBJ2-6; 8 nucleotides agree with TRBD1. This CDR3 is built from 16 residues. V was clipped by 1 base and J by 2 bases; unmatched bases: 4. Per the germline V gene, CDR1 is DFQATT and CDR2 is SNEGSKA (reference sequence). The CDR3 DNA follows: TGCAGTGCTAGAGCGGACAGGGCGACTGGGGCCAACGTCCTGACTTTC. Its protein product is CSARADRATGANVLTF.

With respect to this clonotype: A much larger clone lies one base from this, so it may be a read error. The chain combines TRBV6-1 with TRBJ2-4; TRBD2 aligns across 11 bases. The DNA end lines up better with TRBJ2-7; the J call may be wrong. This CDR3 has 14 amino acids. CDR1 and CDR2 from the germline V gene are MNHNS and SASEGT. The CDR3 sequence is CASTASGGCLEQYF. The CDR3 bases are TGTGCCAGCACGGCTAGCGGGGGGTGCCTCGAGCAGTACTTC.

This clonotype was seen many times. The chain uses TRBV5-5 and TRBJ2-7, with D perhaps matching TRBD1 or TRBD2 (6 bases each). This CDR3 region has 15 residues. V was pared by 4 bases and J by 4 bases, with 18 bases between. From germline, CDR1 is SGHKS and CDR2 YYEKEE (reference sequence). CDR3 nucleotide sequence: TGTGCCAGCAGCGGGGGGTTAGGGGGTCGGTACGAGCAGTACTTC. Translated: CASSGGLGGRYEQYF.

V and J are TRBV20-1 and TRBJ2-5, with D uncertain. The CDR3 length is 12 residues. The V gene's germline CDR1 is DFQATT and CDR2 SNEGSKA (reference sequence). V was trimmed by 0 bases and J by 8 bases, leaving 10 bases between them. CDR3 residues: CSARDLLYTQYF. CDR3 bases: TGCAGTGCTAGAGATCTGTTATATACCCAGTACTTC.

This clonotype came up many times. The chain uses TRBV15 and TRBJ1-5; weak D call: TRBD1 (6 bases). Germline CDR1 and CDR2: LNHNV and YYDKDF (reference sequence). The CDR3 runs 16 residues. Trimming shortened V by 0 bases and J by 3 bases, and 12 bases separated the two germline ends. The chain's CDR3 is CATSRDTGISNQPQHF. The CDR3 DNA reads as TGTGCCACCAGCAGAGACACAGGGATCTCCAATCAGCCCCAGCATTTT. Together with reference TRBV15 and TRBJ1-5, the CDR3 gives the full variable domain: DAMVIQNPRYQVTQFGKPVTLSCSQTLNHNVMYWYQQKSSQAPKLLFHYYDKDFNNEADTPDNFQSRRPNTSFCFLDIRSPGLGDTAMYLCATSRDTGISNQPQHFGDGTRLSIL.

The genes are TRBV20-1 and TRBJ2-7; 7 nucleotides align to TRBD1. The CDR3 spans 14 residues. The germline CDR1 and CDR2 sequences are DFQATT and SNEGSKA (reference sequence). Trimming removed 0 bases from V and 7 bases from J; junction bases left unmatched: 9. CDR3 residues: CSARDTRGLGEQYF. The CDR3, as DNA: TGCAGTGCTAGAGATACGAGGGGGCTAGGGGAGCAGTACTTC.

This clonotype came up a few times. A read error is possible here, since a much larger clone lies one base away. The chain links TRBV6-5 to TRBJ2-3, with TRBD1 matching 9 bases. There are 14 residues in the CDR3. The germline V gene encodes CDR1 MNHEY and CDR2 SVGAGI. Trimming removed 6 bases from V and 5 bases from J; junction bases left unmatched: 6. The DNA of the CDR3 is TGTGCCAGCAGGCGGGACAGGGTCGTAGATACGCAGTATTTT. This gives the protein CASRRDRVVDTQYF.

This clonotype was recorded a few times. A much more abundant neighbour one base away suggests this may be a read error. The rearrangement uses TRBV6-2 or TRBV6-3 and TRBJ1-6; no clear D gene. This CDR3 region has 15 residues. In germline, CDR1 is MNHEY, CDR2 SVGEGT. The ends were cut back, 7 bases at V and 6 bases at J, with 16 bases in the middle. DNA of the CDR3: TGTGCCAGCAACCCCGAAGCTTTGGGTAATTCACCCCTCCACTTT. Translating gives CASNPEALGNSPLHF.

A note on this clonotype: A much larger clone lies one base from this, so it may be a read error. This rearrangement joins TRBV20-1 to TRBJ1-4, with TRBD1 as a possible D gene (6 bases). The CDR3 consists of 14 residues. Germline CDR1 DFQATT, CDR2 SNEGSKA (reference sequence). CDR3 DNA: TGCGGTGCTGGGGGGCAGCCCCAGAAGGAAAAACTGTTTTTT. This codes for CGAGGQPQKEKLFF.

At least ten counts were recorded for this clonotype. The V gene is TRBV7-8, the J gene TRBJ2-7; no definite D call. Germline V CDR1 and CDR2: SGHVS, FQNEAQ. The CDR3 has 16 amino acids. V was shortened by 1 base and J by 2 bases, with 15 bases between the two germline ends. The CDR3 loop reads CASSLVGAAVTYEQYF. CDR3 nucleotide sequence: TGTGCCAGCAGCTTAGTAGGTGCAGCCGTAACCTACGAGCAGTACTTC.

This clonotype was counted at least ten times. This sequence joins TRBV5-4 and TRBJ2-3, with D hard to call. There are 15 residues in the CDR3. V shed 4 bases and J shed 3 bases, with 15 bases lying between them. Germline CDR1 SGHNT, CDR2 YYREEE (reference sequence). The CDR3 nucleotides are TGTGCCAGCAGCCAAGGAGTGACCCTGACAGATACGCAGTATTTT. Its protein is CASSQGVTLTDTQYF. The whole variable domain, filled in from reference TRBV5-4 and TRBJ2-3, reads ETGVTQSPTHLIKTRGQQVTLRCSSQSGHNTVSWYQQALGQGPQFIFQYYREEENGRGNFPPRFSGLQFPNYSSELNVNALELDDSALYLCASSQGVTLTDTQYFGPGTRLTVL.

In this sample, this clonotype turned up many times. The chain employs TRBV9 and TRBJ2-7; 7 bases are a match to TRBD1. The germline gives CDR1 SGDLS, CDR2 YYNGEE. V was clipped by 3 bases and J by 2 bases; unmatched bases: 2. The CDR3 has 13 amino acids. This chain's CDR3 is CASSAQGTYEQYF. CDR3 coding DNA: TGTGCCAGCAGCGCACAGGGGACCTACGAGCAGTACTTC.

The chain combines TRBV20-1 with TRBJ2-3, with unresolved D. Germline V gene lookup returns CDR1 DFQATT and CDR2 SNEGSKA (reference sequence). This CDR3 has 13 amino acids. V lost 5 bases and J lost 5, with 14 bases in between. The CDR3 region is CSARLLGRDTQYF. For the CDR3, the DNA is TGCAGTGCTCGTTTACTGGGAAGAGATACGCAGTATTTT.

This rearrangement joins TRBV5-4 to TRBJ2-1; the D gene could be TRBD1 or TRBD2 (6 bases each). The V gene's germline CDR1 is SGHNT and CDR2 YYREEE (reference sequence). The CDR3 covers 14 residues. V shed 2 bases and J shed 7 bases, with 13 bases lying between them. The CDR3 region is CASSFRQGRNEQFF. For the CDR3, the DNA is TGTGCCAGCAGCTTCAGGCAGGGGAGGAATGAGCAGTTCTTC.

The table lists this clonotype with many counts. The chain employs TRBV27 and TRBJ2-3; D unresolved. With 5 bases removed from V and 6 bases from J, the gap between germline ends came to 18 bases. The CDR3 loop spans 15 amino acids. Germline lookup yields CDR1 MNHEY and CDR2 SMNVEV (reference sequence). The DNA of the CDR3 is TGTGCCAGCAGTCCCCGGGCCCTGGCGAGGGATACGCAGTATTTT. Translated: CASSPRALARDTQYF.

V usage is TRBV7-2 and J usage is TRBJ2-5, with 7 bases fitting TRBD1. CDR1 and CDR2 (germline): SGHTA, FQGNSA. The CDR3 covers 14 residues. Trimming took 6 bases from V and 0 from J; bases not matched to a gene: 4. DNA for the CDR3: TGTGCCAGCAGTCGGACAGGATACCAAGAGACCCAGTACTTC. It translates to CASSRTGYQETQYF.

The chain combines TRBV20-1 with TRBJ2-1; D is perhaps TRBD2 (6 bases). The CDR3 consists of 19 residues. The ends were cut back, 7 bases at V and 3 bases at J, with 31 bases in the middle. Germline CDR1 DFQATT, CDR2 SNEGSKA (reference sequence). CDR3 coding DNA: TGCAGTGTCCTAGGTAATGTCGTTAGCGGCCAACCGATCTACAATGAGCAGTTCTTC. Amino acids: CSVLGNVVSGQPIYNEQFF.

This clonotype was recorded at least ten times. The gene calls are TRBV7-2 and TRBJ2-5; D gene unclear. Germline assignment: CDR1 SGHTA and CDR2 FQGNSA. The CDR3 length is 15 residues. The V end was cut by 1 base, the J end by 1 base, with 10 bases between. The chain's CDR3 is CASSLDGRSQETQYF. CDR3 sequence (DNA): TGTGCCAGCAGCTTAGATGGACGGTCCCAAGAGACCCAGTACTTC.

This clonotype was seen at least ten times. V and J are TRBV5-1 and TRBJ2-5; 10 bases agree with TRBD1. The CDR3 is 15 amino acids. Germline V gene lookup returns CDR1 SGHRS and CDR2 YFSETQ. J gave up 5 bases and V 3 bases, and 7 bases lay outside the gene matches. CDR3 coding DNA: TGCGCCAGCAGCTGGACAGGGGGGTCGGGGGAGACCCAGTACTTC. Translated: CASSWTGGSGETQYF.

In its sample, this clonotype was seen many times. The chain joins TRBV7-2 to TRBJ1-6, with D unresolved. This CDR3 contains 16 residues. Germline-derived CDR1 and CDR2 are SGHTA and FQGNSA. V lost 1 base and J lost 10, with 17 bases in between. CDR3 residues: CASSLDGMVRGSPLHF. The CDR3 DNA sequence: TGTGCCAGCAGCTTAGATGGGATGGTGAGAGGGTCACCCCTCCACTTT.

In this sample, this clonotype turned up many times. The chain links TRBV4-2 to TRBJ2-3, with a tentative D call TRBD1 (6 bases). CDR1 is LGHNA and CDR2 is YNFKEQ in the germline V gene. Deletions cut 1 base from V and 2 bases from J, with 13 bases between. The CDR3 totals 16 residues. The CDR3 protein is CASSQVQGRDTDTQYF. The CDR3 DNA is TGTGCCAGCAGCCAAGTACAGGGCAGAGACACAGATACGCAGTATTTT.

Remarks on this clonotype: A much larger clone differs from this one at a single base, so this may be a read error. The gene calls are TRBV7-2 and TRBJ2-7, with TRBD1 matching over 9 bases. CDR1 and CDR2 from the germline V gene are SGHTA and FQGNSA. This CDR3 comprises 15 residues. The DNA of the CDR3 is TGTGCCGGCAGCTTAGACCAGGGACAGGGCTACGAGCAGTACTTC. Amino acid sequence: CAGSLDQGQGYEQYF. Based on the CDR3 plus reference TRBV7-2 and TRBJ2-7, the full variable domain is GAGVSQSPSNKVTEKGKDVELRCDPISGHTALYWYRQSLGQGLEFLIYFQGNSAPDKSGLPSDRFSAERTGGSVSTLTIQRTQQEDSAVYLCAGSLDQGQGYEQYFGPGTRLTVT.

This clonotype was detected many times. The rearrangement uses TRBV18 and TRBJ2-7, with D unresolved. The CDR3 covers 14 residues. Germline CDR1 KGHSH, CDR2 LQKENI. The V and J ends lost 3 bases and 0 bases respectively, with 9 bases between them. CDR3 region: CASSPRSVSYEQYF. In nucleotides, the CDR3 is TGTGCCAGCTCACCCCGTTCAGTCTCCTACGAGCAGTACTTC.

The CDR3 spells CASSQTDEKLFF. CDR3 sequence (DNA): TGTGCCAGCAGCCAAACGGACGAAAAACTGTTTTTT. J is TRBJ1-4 and V is TRBV3-1; the D is unclear. The CDR3 runs 12 residues. Germline assignment: CDR1 LGHDT and CDR2 YNNKEL (reference sequence). Trimming left V 2 bases short and J 8 bases short, with 6 bases between.